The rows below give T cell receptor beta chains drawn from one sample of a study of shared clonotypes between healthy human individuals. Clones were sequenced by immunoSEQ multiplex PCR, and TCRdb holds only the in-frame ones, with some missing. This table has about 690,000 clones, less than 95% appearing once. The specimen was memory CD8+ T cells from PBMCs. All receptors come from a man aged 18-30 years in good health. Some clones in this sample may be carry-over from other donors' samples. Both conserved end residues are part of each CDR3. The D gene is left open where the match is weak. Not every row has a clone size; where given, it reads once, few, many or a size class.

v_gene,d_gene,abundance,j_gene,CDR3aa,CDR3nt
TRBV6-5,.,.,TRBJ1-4,CASGRGMYEKLFF,TGTGCCAGCGGTAGGGGGATGTATGAAAAACTGTTTTTT
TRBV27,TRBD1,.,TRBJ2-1,CASSLYRGSYNEQFF,TGTGCCAGCAGTTTATACAGGGGCTCCTACAATGAGCAGTTCTTC
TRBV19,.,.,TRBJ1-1,CASTEDWESMNTEAFF,TGTGCCAGTACCGAAGACTGGGAGTCCATGAACACTGAAGCTTTCTTT
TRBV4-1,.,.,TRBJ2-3,CASSSGPSFNTDTQYF,TGCGCCAGCAGTTCGGGACCTTCTTTCAACACAGATACGCAGTATTTT
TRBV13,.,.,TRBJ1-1,CASSFRTTEAFF,TGTGCCAGCAGCTTTCGGACCACTGAAGCTTTCTTT
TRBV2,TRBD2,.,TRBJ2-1,CASSEGSGTSGRFYNEQFF,TGTGCCAGCAGTGAAGGAAGCGGAACTAGCGGGAGATTCTACAATGAGCAGTTCTTC
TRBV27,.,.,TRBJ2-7,CASSFLQGTYEQYF,TGTGCCAGCAGTTTTCTCCAGGGGACCTACGAGCAGTACTTC
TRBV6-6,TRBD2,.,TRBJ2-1,CASSSGLDNEQFF,TGTGCCAGCAGCTCCGGACTAGACAATGAGCAGTTCTTC
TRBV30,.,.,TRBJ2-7,CAWASEDSSYEQYF,TGTGCCTGGGCCTCTGAGGACAGCTCCTACGAGCAGTACTTC
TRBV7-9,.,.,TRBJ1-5,CASSLGLQPQHF,TGTGCCAGCAGCTTAGGACTACAGCCCCAGCATTTT
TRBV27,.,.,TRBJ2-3,CASSSLRSDTQYF,TGTGCCAGCAGCAGCCTAAGGTCAGATACGCAGTATTTT
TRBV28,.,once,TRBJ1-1,CASSSPISEGRGTEAFF,TGTGCCAGCAGTTCCCCAATTTCAGAGGGAAGGGGCACTGAAGCTTTCTTT
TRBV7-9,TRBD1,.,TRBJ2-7,CASSARDRGNEQYF,TGTGCCAGCAGCGCCCGGGACAGGGGGAACGAGCAGTACTTC
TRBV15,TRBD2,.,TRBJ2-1,CATSRGGRGYNEQFF,TGTGCCACCAGCAGAGGCGGGAGAGGCTACAATGAGCAGTTCTTC
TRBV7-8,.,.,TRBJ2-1,CASSLAGGRNEQFF,TGTGCCAGCAGCTTAGCGGGAGGCCGCAATGAGCAGTTCTTC
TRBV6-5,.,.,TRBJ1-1,CASSWSEGVGEAFF,TGTGCCAGCAGTTGGTCGGAGGGTGTGGGTGAAGCTTTCTTT
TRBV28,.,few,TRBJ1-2,CASSLLDSYYGYTF,TGTGCCAGCAGTTTATTGGACAGTTACTATGGCTACACCTTC
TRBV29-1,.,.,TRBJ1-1,CRATAMNTEAFF,TGCAGGGCGACGGCGATGAACACTGAAGCTTTCTTT
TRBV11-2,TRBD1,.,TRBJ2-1,CASSLDPGTGNYEQFF,TGTGCCAGCAGCTTAGATCCCGGGACAGGGAATTATGAGCAGTTCTTC
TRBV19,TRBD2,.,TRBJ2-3,CASSTTSGTQYF,TGTGCCAGTAGTACGACTAGCGGAACGCAGTATTTT
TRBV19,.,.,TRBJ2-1,CASSIVVGNSYNEQFF,TGTGCCAGTAGTATTGTGGTCGGGAACTCCTACAATGAGCAGTTCTTC
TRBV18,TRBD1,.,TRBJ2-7,CASSPPQGAYEQYF,TGTGCCAGCTCACCCCCGCAGGGGGCCTACGAGCAGTACTTC
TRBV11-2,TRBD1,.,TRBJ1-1,CASSLVTWTGRGMNTEAFF,TGTGCCAGCAGCTTGGTAACGTGGACAGGGCGGGGTATGAACACTGAAGCTTTCTTT
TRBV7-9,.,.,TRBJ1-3,CASRLLGNTIYF,TGTGCCAGCAGGTTACTTGGAAACACCATATATTTT
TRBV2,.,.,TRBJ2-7,CASRAKAVTLGYEQYF,TGTGCCAGCAGGGCGAAGGCTGTGACCCTGGGATACGAGCAGTACTTC
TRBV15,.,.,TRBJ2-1,CATSSPWTQSSYNEQFF,TGTGCCACCAGCAGTCCCTGGACGCAGAGCTCCTACAATGAGCAGTTCTTC
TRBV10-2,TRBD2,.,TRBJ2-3,CASSGTSVTDTQYF,TGCGCCAGCAGTGGGACTAGCGTAACAGATACGCAGTATTTT
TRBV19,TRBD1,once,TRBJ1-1,CASSVTTGDTEAFF,TGTGCCAGTAGTGTAACGACAGGGGACACTGAAGCTTTCTTT
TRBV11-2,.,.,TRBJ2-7,CASSFWRNEQYF,TGTGCCAGCAGCTTTTGGAGGAACGAGCAGTACTTC
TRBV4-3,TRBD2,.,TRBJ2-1,CASSQEGKLAGGYNEQFF,TGCGCCAGCAGCCAAGAAGGAAAGCTAGCGGGAGGGTACAATGAGCAGTTCTTC
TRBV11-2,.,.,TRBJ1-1,CASSLTPNTEAFF,TGTGCCAGCAGTCTCACACCTAACACTGAAGCTTTCTTT
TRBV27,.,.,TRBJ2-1,CASSLGPNEQFF,TGTGCCAGCAGTTTGGGACCTAATGAGCAGTTCTTC
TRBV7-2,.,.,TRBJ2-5,CASSPTPRATQYF,TGTGCCAGCAGCCCAACCCCCAGGGCGACCCAGTACTTC
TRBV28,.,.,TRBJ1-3,CASSPIGEGAMNTIYF,TGTGCCAGCAGTCCTATCGGAGAGGGCGCGATGAACACCATATATTTT
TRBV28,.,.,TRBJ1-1,CASSSIPDSLEAFF,TGTGCCAGCAGTTCCATTCCTGACAGTCTGGAAGCTTTCTTT
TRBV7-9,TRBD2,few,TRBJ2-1,CASSLASGIFNEQFF,TGTGCCAGCAGCTTAGCTAGCGGGATTTTTAATGAGCAGTTCTTC
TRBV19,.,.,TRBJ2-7,CASSILRGNEQYF,TGTGCCAGTAGTATCCTTCGCGGGAACGAGCAGTACTTC
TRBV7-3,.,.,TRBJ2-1,CASSRGWVGGHNEQFF,TGTGCCAGCAGCCGAGGGTGGGTTGGTGGGCACAATGAGCAGTTCTTC
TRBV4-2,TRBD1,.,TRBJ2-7,CASSQRTGPDSYEQYF,TGTGCCAGCAGCCAGAGGACAGGTCCGGACTCCTACGAGCAGTACTTC
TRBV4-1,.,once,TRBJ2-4,CASSSLMTDGLDLYF,TGCGCCAGCAGCTCCCTTATGACTGACGGGCTCGACCTGTACTTC
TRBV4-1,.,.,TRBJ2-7,CASSPPRRGTYEQYF,TGCGCCAGCAGCCCCCCTAGAAGAGGGACCTACGAGCAGTACTTC
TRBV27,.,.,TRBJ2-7,CASSLPASPPPGGGSYEQYF,TGTGCCAGCAGTCTCCCGGCGTCTCCTCCCCCCGGGGGAGGTTCTTACGAGCAGTACTTC
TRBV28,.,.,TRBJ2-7,CASSSGGPRDFDYEQYF,TGTGCCAGCAGCTCCGGGGGCCCCCGGGACTTTGACTACGAGCAGTACTTC
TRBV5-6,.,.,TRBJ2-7,CASSSTISEQYF,TGTGCCAGCAGCTCCACCATCTCCGAGCAGTACTTC
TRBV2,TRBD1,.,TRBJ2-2,CASRQGSRGGELFF,TGTGCCAGCAGACAGGGGTCCCGAGGCGGGGAGCTGTTTTTT
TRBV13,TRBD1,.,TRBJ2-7,CASSPRQGSTPQLADEQYF,TGTGCCAGCAGCCCGAGACAGGGATCAACACCCCAATTGGCGGACGAGCAGTACTTC
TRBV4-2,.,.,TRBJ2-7,CASSPIAGRKLNYEQYF,TGTGCCAGCAGCCCGATTGCCGGGCGCAAATTAAATTACGAGCAGTACTTC
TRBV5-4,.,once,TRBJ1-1,CASSPRPPNTEAFF,TGTGCCAGCAGCCCACGGCCTCCCAACACTGAAGCTTTCTTT
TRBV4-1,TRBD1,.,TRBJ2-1,CASSQGPGTGRNNEQFF,TGCGCCAGCAGCCAGGGTCCCGGGACAGGGCGTAACAATGAGCAGTTCTTC
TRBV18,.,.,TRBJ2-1,CASSPGYRADEQFF,TGTGCCAGCTCACCAGGCTACCGGGCAGATGAGCAGTTCTTC
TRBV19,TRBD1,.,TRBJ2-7,CASSRDRDQGEQYF,TGTGCCAGTAGCCGGGACAGGGACCAGGGCGAGCAGTACTTC
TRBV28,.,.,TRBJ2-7,CASSFGGPYEQYF,TGTGCCAGCAGTTTTGGGGGGCCCTACGAGCAGTACTTC
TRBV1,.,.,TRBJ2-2,CTSSQDPGTRTLQDTGELFF,TGCACCAGCAGCCAAGACCCCGGGACTAGGACTCTACAAGACACCGGGGAGCTGTTTTTT
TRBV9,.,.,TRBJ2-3,CASSVGTGATQYF,TGTGCCAGCAGCGTAGGGACTGGTGCTACGCAGTATTTT